The 8 T cell receptor beta chains below were found in one sample sequenced in a study of chemoradiotherapy in HPV16-positive cancers. The assay was immunoSEQ multiplex PCR, and TCRdb's table has in-frame clones only and misses some. The sample contains around 62,000 clones, roughly 86% of which appear only once. The specimen was blood, collected from a patient who underwent chemoradiotherapy. These receptors were collected from a human donor with HPV-associated anogenital cancer.

This sequence joins TRBV5-6 and TRBJ2-3, with TRBD2 as a possible D gene (6 bases). With 2 bases removed from V and 1 base from J, the gap between germline ends came to 8 bases. The CDR3 length is 14 residues. Germline V gives CDR1 SGHDT, CDR2 YYEEEE. The CDR3 spells CASSFGGRTDTQYF. CDR3 nucleotides: TGTGCCAGCAGCTTCGGGGGACGCACAGATACGCAGTATTTT.

The V call is TRBV19, the J call TRBJ2-5; TRBD1 matches at 9 bases. The V gene end was trimmed by 5 bases and the J gene end by 5 bases; junction bases not matched to a gene: 12. This CDR3 has 16 residues. Germline V gives CDR1 LNHDA, CDR2 SQIVND (reference sequence). CDR3 nucleotides: TGTGCCAGTAGTGACGACAGGGGGACCGGACGGGAGACCCAGTACTTC. Its translation is CASSDDRGTGRETQYF.

V usage is TRBV5-1 and J usage is TRBJ2-7, with 8 bases lining up with TRBD1. The CDR3 totals 17 residues. Germline V gene data show CDR1 as SGHRS and CDR2 as YFSETQ. V lost 0 bases, J lost 0 bases, and 8 bases stayed unmatched. Here the CDR3 DNA reads TGCGCCAGCAGCTTGGCCCCCCAGGGGGCGGGCTCCTACGAGCAGTACTTC. Protein: CASSLAPQGAGSYEQYF.

The chain recombines TRBV5-1 with TRBJ1-6; D is possibly TRBD1 (5 bases). The ends were cut back, 0 bases at V and 6 bases at J, with 10 bases in the middle. Germline CDR1 reads SGHRS; CDR2 reads YFSETQ. The CDR3 totals 15 residues. CDR3 amino acids: CASSLVGTANSPLHF. In nucleotides, the CDR3 is TGCGCCAGCAGCTTGGTGGGGACCGCTAATTCACCCCTCCACTTT.

V is TRBV7-2 and J is TRBJ1-4; the D is unclear. The CDR3 has 14 amino acids. The germline CDR1 and CDR2 sequences are SGHTA and FQGNSA. V was trimmed by 2 bases and J by 1 base, leaving 5 bases between them. The CDR3: CASSLSVTNEKLFF. In nucleotides, the CDR3 is TGTGCCAGCAGCTTATCAGTAACTAATGAAAAACTGTTTTTT.

The chain has TRBV6-1 and TRBJ1-1, with no clear D. The CDR3 has 15 residues. Germline V gene sequence: CDR1 MNHNS, CDR2 SASEGT. V was trimmed by 0 bases and J by 0 bases, leaving 8 bases between them. The CDR3 DNA reads TGTGCCAGCAGTGAAGCTCGGGCACTGAACACTGAAGCTTTCTTT. Protein sequence: CASSEARALNTEAFF.

The CDR3 DNA reads TGTGCCAGCAGTCTTGGGCAGGGGACTTTGAACACTGAAGCTTTCTTT. This sequence encodes CASSLGQGTLNTEAFF. V usage is TRBV5-4 and J usage is TRBJ1-1; D may be TRBD1 (6 bases). V lost 5 bases, J lost 0 bases, and 17 bases lay in between. From germline, CDR1 is SGHNT and CDR2 YYREEE (reference sequence). The CDR3 totals 16 residues.

The chain couples TRBV4-2 to TRBJ2-7, with D possibly TRBD2 on 6 matching bases. CDR1 is LGHNA and CDR2 is YNFKEQ in the germline V gene. The V end lost 1 base, the J end lost 0 bases, and 10 bases lay between the germline ends. The CDR3 is made up of 15 amino acids. This chain's CDR3 is CASSQGRGSSYEQYF. The CDR3 nucleotides read TGTGCCAGCAGCCAAGGGCGGGGAAGCTCCTACGAGCAGTACTTC.